The sequence of this TCR beta chain was determined in a study of blood T cell repertoires in COVID-19. Measured with immunoSEQ multiplex PCR; TCRdb has only the in-frame clones, and not every one. The data hold some 530,000 clones, with 75% to 90% observed a single time. The V end lost 2 bases, the J end lost 2 bases, and 12 bases lay between the germline ends. Germline values: CDR1 MNHNY, CDR2 SVGAGI (reference sequence). The CDR3 sequence is 15 residues long. Sequencing used PBMCs or T cells enriched from blood (not recorded which). This TCR derives from a woman between 55 and 75 years old who had recovered from COVID-19. The chain couples TRBV6-6 to TRBJ1-1; a weak D match, TRBD1 (6 bases). CDR3 sequence (DNA): TGTGCCAGCAGTTACCCCGGACAGCCCAACACTGAAGCTTTCTTT. It translates to CASSYPGQPNTEAFF.